These 7 T cell receptor beta chains were sequenced from one sample in a study of cytomegalovirus exposure and HLA in healthy donors. PCR used 60 Vbeta primers and 13 Jbeta primers. Clones were sequenced by immunoSEQ multiplex PCR, and TCRdb holds only the in-frame ones, with some missing. The sample has 160,000 or so clones, roughly 80% seen once. The sample consisted of PBMCs. These receptors were obtained from a man aged 40-55 years in good health and CMV-seronegative.

The table lists this clone with a count of one. The V call is TRBV9, the J call TRBJ2-7; D not resolved. The CDR3 loop spans 14 amino acids. Trimming left V 0 bases short and J 4 bases short, with 11 bases between. Looked up from germline, CDR1 is SGDLS and CDR2 is YYNGEE. The CDR3 DNA reads as TGTGCCAGCAGCGTAGCCGCAGGCCGATACGAGCAGTACTTC. Translating it yields CASSVAAGRYEQYF. The full variable domain, rest sourced from reference TRBV9 and TRBJ2-7, is DSGVTQTPKHLITATGQRVTLRCSPRSGDLSVYWYQQSLDQGLQFLIQYYNGEERAKGNILERFSAQQFPDLHSELNLSSLELGDSALYFCASSVAAGRYEQYFGPGTRLTVT.

The chain has TRBV7-2 and TRBJ2-1, with 7 bases fitting TRBD2. There are 16 residues in the CDR3. Germline trimming cut 6 bases from V and 8 bases from J; bases unmatched to any gene: 16. Germline CDR1 SGHTA, CDR2 FQGNSA. Here the CDR3 DNA reads TGTGCCAGCAGGGTCGATTCCGCGACTAGCTCTTATGAGCAGTTCTTC. This sequence encodes CASRVDSATSSYEQFF.

This chain joins TRBV7-3 and TRBJ2-6, with D possibly TRBD1 on 6 matching bases. This CDR3 is built from 16 residues. Germline assignment: CDR1 SGHTA and CDR2 FQGTGA. Deletions cut 6 bases from V and 0 bases from J, with 12 bases between. CDR3 coding DNA: TGTGCCAGCAGGACGGACAGTACCTCTGGGGCCAACGTCCTGACTTTC. As protein: CASRTDSTSGANVLTF. Full variable domain (missing parts from reference TRBV7-3 and TRBJ2-6): GAGVSQTPSNKVTEKGKYVELRCDPISGHTALYWYRQSLGQGPEFLIYFQGTGAADDSGLPNDRFFAVRPEGSVSTLKIQRTERGDSAVYLCASRTDSTSGANVLTFGAGSRLTVL.

The chain uses TRBV30 and TRBJ2-7; a weak D match, TRBD1 (5 bases). The CDR3 loop spans 14 amino acids. Germline lookup yields CDR1 GTSNPN and CDR2 SVGIG (reference sequence). The V gene lost 1 base and the J gene lost 2 bases, with 12 bases spanning the gap. The CDR3 here is CAWSADNLPYEQYF. The CDR3 DNA sequence: TGTGCCTGGAGTGCGGACAACCTTCCCTACGAGCAGTACTTC.

This chain connects TRBV4-1 to TRBJ2-7; 9 bases line up with TRBD2. The CDR3 runs to 16 residues. CDR1 is MGHRA and CDR2 is YSYEKL in the germline V gene. Trimming took 1 base from V and 1 from J; bases not matched to a gene: 5. The CDR3 DNA reads TGCGCCAGCAGCCAAGGACGTAGCGGGGGATCCTACGAGCAGTACTTC. Amino acids: CASSQGRSGGSYEQYF.

V usage is TRBV5-1 and J usage is TRBJ2-5; the D gene is possibly TRBD1 (6 bases). Germline loops: CDR1 SGHRS, CDR2 YFSETQ. V was pared by 5 bases and J by 11 bases, with 22 bases between. This CDR3 comprises 14 residues. The CDR3, as DNA: TGCGCCAGCAGTCCCAGGGCAGGGGTGGGGGAGCAGTACTTC. Protein: CASSPRAGVGEQYF.

The genes are TRBV5-4 and TRBJ2-5; the D is unclear. CDR1 and CDR2 (germline): SGHNT, YYREEE (reference sequence). The CDR3 is made up of 13 amino acids. Deletions cut 1 base from V and 0 bases from J, with 4 bases between. CDR3 bases: TGTGCCAGCAGCTTGACAGACCAAGAGACCCAGTACTTC. This encodes CASSLTDQETQYF.